This record concerns one T cell receptor beta chain sequence. Its antigen remains unidentified. Then a second PCR, running about 6 to 11 cycles, was carried out with a sample-barcoded 5' primer and a J-beta primer mix. TCRdb independently ran MiXCR on the 5' RACE reads; one entry per CDR3 protein. The profile covers over 1,200,000 distinct CDR3 sequences, with roughly 60% appearing a single time and 6.5% to 8.5% taken by the ten largest. This sample was included in a study of blood T cells in healthy people across ages. Looking at the study overall: Template switching retrieved approximately one barcoded beta molecule for each two T cells.

The germline V gene has CDR1 SGHRS and CDR2 YFSETQ. With 0 bases removed from V and 7 bases from J, the gap between germline ends came to 11 bases. This CDR3 has 15 residues. Per sample, a minimum of 6.5 million PBMCs were isolated. Study results and caveats: With donor CMV status unknown, expanded clonotype changes were possibly confounded. Estimated diversity that came from one million T cells was considered an underestimate.

Sequenced: blood. The TCR originated in a man aged 18 to 30 in good health. This chain links TRBV5-1 with TRBJ1-6; TRBD1 is a possible D gene (6 bases). The CDR3: CASSLAGQPNSPLHF. CDR3 sequence (DNA): TGCGCCAGCAGCTTGGCTGGACAGCCGAATTCACCCCTCCACTTT.